A selection of T cell receptor beta chains follows, all from one sample in a study of CD8+ T cells in alopecia areata. This table comes from immunoSEQ multiplex PCR, and its TCRdb copy is limited to in-frame clones, with some not included. The table shows 120,000 or so clones, with about 61% occurring only once. The sample was CD8+ T cells sorted from blood, taken at week 4, from a patient treated with tofacitinib. All receptors come from a human donor with alopecia areata. The conserved cysteine and the conserved F or W are not part of the CDR3 here. The order of the fields is D gene, V gene, CDR3 protein. D genes are given only for firm matches.

d_gene: NA
v_gene: TRBV29-1
CDR3aa: SDGGTEAF

d_gene: NA
v_gene: TRBV29-1
CDR3aa: SVRLDSNQPQH

d_gene: TRBD2
v_gene: TRBV29-1
CDR3aa: SVEDPLAGDYNEQF

d_gene: NA
v_gene: TRBV10-3
CDR3aa: AISEVSPNYGYT

d_gene: TRBD2
v_gene: TRBV10-3
CDR3aa: AISESSGESSYNEQF

d_gene: NA
v_gene: TRBV18
CDR3aa: ASSPPATDTQY

d_gene: TRBD2
v_gene: TRBV9
CDR3aa: ASSVEASGGIDTQY

d_gene: TRBD1
v_gene: TRBV7-9
CDR3aa: ASSGEGTDADEKLF

d_gene: NA
v_gene: TRBV7-2
CDR3aa: ASNMVPMGETQY

d_gene: TRBD1
v_gene: TRBV5-6
CDR3aa: ASSPPPGQGAYEQY

d_gene: NA
v_gene: TRBV7-9
CDR3aa: ASSPHRDSPFGNEQF

d_gene: NA
v_gene: TRBV29-1
CDR3aa: SCPWGDWSYNEQF

d_gene: NA
v_gene: TRBV5-1
CDR3aa: ASSLDGIETQY

d_gene: NA
v_gene: TRBV18
CDR3aa: ASSSGEGAVYGTEAF

d_gene: NA
v_gene: TRBV29-1
CDR3aa: SVESIGEDYGYT

d_gene: NA
v_gene: TRBV27
CDR3aa: ASSRLDTGELF

d_gene: NA
v_gene: TRBV27
CDR3aa: ASSSGHNEQY

d_gene: NA
v_gene: TRBV2
CDR3aa: ASSGVEPVYEQY

d_gene: NA
v_gene: TRBV29-1
CDR3aa: SAGDGGFEQY

d_gene: TRBD2
v_gene: TRBV11-2
CDR3aa: ASSQGLAGAAETQY

d_gene: NA
v_gene: TRBV29-1
CDR3aa: SVEEQENEAF

d_gene: TRBD2
v_gene: TRBV5-6
CDR3aa: ASRRGGTDTQY

d_gene: TRBD1
v_gene: TRBV27
CDR3aa: ASSLDDRGRVNEQF

d_gene: TRBD1
v_gene: TRBV27
CDR3aa: ASSLSGTGNNEQF

d_gene: TRBD1
v_gene: TRBV4-1
CDR3aa: ASSLRDRELDTQY

d_gene: TRBD1
v_gene: TRBV29-1
CDR3aa: SVWDRGYEQY

d_gene: TRBD1
v_gene: TRBV27
CDR3aa: ASSRDRENTGELF